This paragraph reports one T cell receptor beta chain. Its target is not known. The time point was: peripheral blood 6 weeks after treatment start. The V segment lost 9 bases and the J segment 4 bases; nucleotides outside the gene matches: 12. Per the germline V gene, CDR1 is LNHDA and CDR2 is SQIVND (reference sequence). The CDR3 consists of 15 residues. These data are taken from a study of PD-L1 blockade in urothelial cancer. The study's findings and limits: Sub-median blood TCR clonality before treatment predicted longer survival.

The protocol was immunoSEQ multiplex PCR, while the TCRdb copy is restricted to in-frame clones and leaves out a portion. The data hold about 50,000 clones, with approximately 80% observed a single time. This chain uses TRBV19 with TRBJ1-5, with 7 bases aligning to TRBD1. The source is an older man with urothelial cancer. The sample in question was PBMCs, obtained around atezolizumab (anti-PD-L1) treatment. The CDR3 bases are TGTGCCAGCCTTACTGTGACAGGGAGTAATCAGCCCCAGCATTTT. Encoded protein: CASLTVTGSNQPQHF.